This TCR beta chain was recorded in a study of Ad26.COV2.S vaccination and SARS-CoV-2 variants. Notes on the study in general: Across vaccine and placebo recipients, the breadth of non-spike TCRs was similar. Total T cell responses, in the TCR breadth and depth analyses, may have been underestimated. Reported findings describe substantial breadth in spike-specific CD8+ and CD4+ T cell responses following vaccination.

J was trimmed by 3 bases and V by 5 bases; bases with no gene match: 13. This CDR3 has 16 amino acids. From germline, CDR1 is SGHDN and CDR2 FVKESK. A word on this clone: What it binds is not known.

Clones were sequenced by immunoSEQ multiplex PCR, and TCRdb holds only the in-frame ones, with some missing. The repertoire consists of a few hundred thousand clones, with around 90% occurring once and the leading ten covering roughly 3.6%. As for treatment: around 19 received Ad26.COV2.S at low or high dose, single or two shots; about 5 received placebo; per-sample allocation not given. Samples analyzed were those drawn on day 63 after the first vaccine or placebo injection. An Ad26 vector was used to express Wuhan-strain SARS-CoV-2 spike as the vaccine. The sample was peripheral blood, taken in a trial of Ad26.COV2.S vaccine versus placebo. The clonotype originates from a person aged 18-60 years who received the Ad26.COV2.S COVID-19 vaccine or a placebo. V usage is TRBV14 and J usage is TRBJ2-7; TRBD1 aligns across 7 bases. The CDR3 DNA sequence: TGTGCCAGCAGCTTCAGGGGGAGTTTTTCGGGCTACGAGCAGTACTTC. Amino acids: CASSFRGSFSGYEQYF.